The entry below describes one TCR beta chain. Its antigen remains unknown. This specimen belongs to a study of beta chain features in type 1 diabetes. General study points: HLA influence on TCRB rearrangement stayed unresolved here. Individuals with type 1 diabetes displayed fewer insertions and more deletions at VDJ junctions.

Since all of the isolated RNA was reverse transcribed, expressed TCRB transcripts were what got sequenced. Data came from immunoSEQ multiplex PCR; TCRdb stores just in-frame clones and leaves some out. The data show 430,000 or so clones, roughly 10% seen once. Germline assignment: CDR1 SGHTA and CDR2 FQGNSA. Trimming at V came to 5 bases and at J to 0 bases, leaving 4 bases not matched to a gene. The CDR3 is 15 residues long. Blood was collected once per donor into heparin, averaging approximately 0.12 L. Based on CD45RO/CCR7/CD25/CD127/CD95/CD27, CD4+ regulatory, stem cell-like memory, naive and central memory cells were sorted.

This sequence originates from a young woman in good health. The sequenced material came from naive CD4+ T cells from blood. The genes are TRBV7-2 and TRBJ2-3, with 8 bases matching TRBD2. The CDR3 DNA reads TGTGCCAGCAGCAGACTAGCGAGAAGCACAGATACGCAGTATTTT. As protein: CASSRLARSTDTQYF.